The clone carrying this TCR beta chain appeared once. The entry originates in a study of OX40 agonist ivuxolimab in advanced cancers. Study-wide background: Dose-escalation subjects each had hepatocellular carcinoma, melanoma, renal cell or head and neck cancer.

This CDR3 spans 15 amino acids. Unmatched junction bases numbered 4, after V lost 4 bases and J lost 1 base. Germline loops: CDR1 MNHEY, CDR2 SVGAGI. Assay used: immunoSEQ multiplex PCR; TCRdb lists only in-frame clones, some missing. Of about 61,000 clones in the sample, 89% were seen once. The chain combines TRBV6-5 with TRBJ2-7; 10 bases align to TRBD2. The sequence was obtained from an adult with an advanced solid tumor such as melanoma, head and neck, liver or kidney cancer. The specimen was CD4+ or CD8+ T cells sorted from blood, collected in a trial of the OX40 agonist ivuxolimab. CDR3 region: CASSSGTSASYEQYF. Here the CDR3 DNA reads TGTGCCAGCAGTTCCGGGACTAGCGCATCCTACGAGCAGTACTTC.